Listed below are T cell receptor beta chains from one sample, sequenced in a study of Graves' ophthalmopathy and Graves' hyperthyroidism. TCRdb fed the multiplex PCR reads into MiXCR, producing one record per CDR3 protein. The sample lists some 400,000 distinct CDR3 sequences, approximately 20% occurring once. The sequenced sample consisted of peripheral blood. These receptors were collected from a woman aged 18-29 years with Graves' ophthalmopathy. Each CDR3 is given with its conserved first and last residue. A D gene is named only where the DNA matches it firmly. Expanded clones are given a class, and other clones once, few, many or no size at all.

CDR3nt: TGTGCCAGCAGCCAAGGAGTAGCGGGAACTCTCTACGAGCAGTACTTC; CDR3aa: CASSQGVAGTLYEQYF; v_gene: TRBV3-1; j_gene: TRBJ2-7; d_gene: TRBD2; abundance: NA
CDR3nt: TGTGCCAGCAGGAAACGGATTGGGGGGGACCCCTACGAGCAGTACTTC; CDR3aa: CASRKRIGGDPYEQYF; v_gene: TRBV6-2/TRBV6-3; j_gene: TRBJ2-7; d_gene: TRBD2; abundance: many
CDR3nt: TGTGCCAGCAGCTTAGATCGAACTGAAGCTTTCTTT; CDR3aa: CASSLDRTEAFF; v_gene: TRBV11-2; j_gene: TRBJ1-1; d_gene: NA; abundance: many
CDR3nt: TGCAGCGTTGAACCCGCCGCGATGAACACTGAAGCTTTCTTT; CDR3aa: CSVEPAAMNTEAFF; v_gene: TRBV29-1; j_gene: TRBJ1-1; d_gene: NA; abundance: many
CDR3nt: TGTGCCAGCAGCCCGCCGACCCCTGGGACTGAAGCTTTCTTT; CDR3aa: CASSPPTPGTEAFF; v_gene: TRBV7-9; j_gene: TRBJ1-1; d_gene: NA; abundance: NA
CDR3nt: TGTGCCAGCATCCCAACGAGGTTGGCAGGACAAGAGACCCAGTACTTC; CDR3aa: CASIPTRLAGQETQYF; v_gene: TRBV28; j_gene: TRBJ2-5; d_gene: NA; abundance: many
CDR3nt: TGTGCCAGTCAGGGGGTTGACACTGAAGCTTTCTTT; CDR3aa: CASQGVDTEAFF; v_gene: TRBV28; j_gene: TRBJ1-1; d_gene: TRBD1; abundance: many
CDR3nt: TGTGCCAGCAGCCACCGCCCCGGGGCGGGAGGCTACTACGAGCAGTACTTC; CDR3aa: CASSHRPGAGGYYEQYF; v_gene: TRBV6-1; j_gene: TRBJ2-7; d_gene: TRBD2; abundance: NA
CDR3nt: TGTGCCAGCAGTCCCAGGGAGGTTGTTACTGAAGCTTTCTTT; CDR3aa: CASSPREVVTEAFF; v_gene: TRBV12-3/TRBV12-4; j_gene: TRBJ1-1; d_gene: NA; abundance: few
CDR3nt: TGTGCCAGCAGTTTTTACCGGGACGGAGAAGCTTTCTTT; CDR3aa: CASSFYRDGEAFF; v_gene: TRBV27; j_gene: TRBJ1-1; d_gene: NA; abundance: many
CDR3nt: TGTGCCAGCAGGTTTCGGGAGGAGAACACCGGGGAGCTGTTTTTT; CDR3aa: CASRFREENTGELFF; v_gene: TRBV28; j_gene: TRBJ2-2; d_gene: TRBD2; abundance: many
CDR3nt: TGTGCCAGCAGTTTCGGGGACAACTTCTCCTATGGCTACACCTTC; CDR3aa: CASSFGDNFSYGYTF; v_gene: TRBV28; j_gene: TRBJ1-2; d_gene: NA; abundance: many
CDR3nt: TGTGCCAGCAGCCCCGGAGGGGGACACTACGAGCAGTACTTC; CDR3aa: CASSPGGGHYEQYF; v_gene: TRBV7-3; j_gene: TRBJ2-7; d_gene: NA; abundance: many
CDR3nt: TGTGCCAGCAGTCACGGAGTGGACTATGGCTACACCTTC; CDR3aa: CASSHGVDYGYTF; v_gene: TRBV6-5; j_gene: TRBJ1-2; d_gene: NA; abundance: many
CDR3nt: TGCGCCAGCAGCTTTTGGGGTACGGGGCGGGAGCAGTACTTC; CDR3aa: CASSFWGTGREQYF; v_gene: TRBV5-1; j_gene: TRBJ2-7; d_gene: NA; abundance: many
CDR3nt: TGTGCCAGCAGCCCCCGGGCCGATAAGAACACTGAAGCTTTCTTT; CDR3aa: CASSPRADKNTEAFF; v_gene: TRBV3-1; j_gene: TRBJ1-1; d_gene: NA; abundance: many
CDR3nt: TGTGCCACCAGTGATGGGACAGACTATGGCTACACCTTC; CDR3aa: CATSDGTDYGYTF; v_gene: TRBV24-1; j_gene: TRBJ1-2; d_gene: TRBD1; abundance: many
CDR3nt: TGTGCCAGCAGTGACAGGGGGCTGGATCAGCCCCAGCATTTT; CDR3aa: CASSDRGLDQPQHF; v_gene: TRBV2; j_gene: TRBJ1-5; d_gene: TRBD1; abundance: many
CDR3nt: TGTGCCAGCAGTGAAGGGGGAACTGGAAACACCATATATTTT; CDR3aa: CASSEGGTGNTIYF; v_gene: TRBV2; j_gene: TRBJ1-3; d_gene: NA; abundance: many
CDR3nt: TGTGCCAGCAGTTTAGCGCTAGGCCGGTTCGATAGCAATCAGCCCCAGCATTTT; CDR3aa: CASSLALGRFDSNQPQHF; v_gene: TRBV12-3/TRBV12-4; j_gene: TRBJ1-5; d_gene: NA; abundance: many
CDR3nt: TGTGCCTGGAGTGCAGGGAGGGAAACCAAAAACATTCAGTACTTC; CDR3aa: CAWSAGRETKNIQYF; v_gene: TRBV30; j_gene: TRBJ2-4; d_gene: TRBD2; abundance: NA
CDR3nt: TGTGCCAGCAGCTTAGACCCTCAGCGGGCTGAAGCTTTCTTT; CDR3aa: CASSLDPQRAEAFF; v_gene: TRBV7-9; j_gene: TRBJ1-1; d_gene: NA; abundance: many
CDR3nt: TGTGCCAGCAGCGTAGTTGCGGGAGGCGTCTCGAACACCGGGGAGCTGTTTTTT; CDR3aa: CASSVVAGGVSNTGELFF; v_gene: TRBV9; j_gene: TRBJ2-2; d_gene: TRBD2; abundance: many
CDR3nt: TGCGCCAGCAGCCACGAGGGGGTTCGTGGGGATCAGCCCCAGCATTTT; CDR3aa: CASSHEGVRGDQPQHF; v_gene: TRBV4-1; j_gene: TRBJ1-5; d_gene: NA; abundance: NA
CDR3nt: TGTGCCAGCAGCCTAAGCTGGGACAGGCGTAATCAGCCCCAGCATTTT; CDR3aa: CASSLSWDRRNQPQHF; v_gene: TRBV12-3/TRBV12-4; j_gene: TRBJ1-5; d_gene: TRBD1; abundance: many
CDR3nt: TGCGCCAGCAGCCCCGGGACGGGCATCCTAGAGCAGTACTTC; CDR3aa: CASSPGTGILEQYF; v_gene: TRBV5-1; j_gene: TRBJ2-7; d_gene: NA; abundance: many